One and the same sample provided the 27 T cell receptor beta chains below, sequenced in a study of T cell repertoires in cytomegalovirus infection. These receptors lack a known antigen. TCRdb reprocessed the reads with MiXCR, giving one entry per CDR3 protein. The top ten hold just under 45% of the sample, which has under 500,000 distinct CDR3 sequences, roughly 42% seen once. The sample was cultured PBMCs, taken from culture after CMV antigen stimulation. Receptors were obtained from a human donor in good health (CMV status not recorded). Some clones in this sample may be carry-over from other donors' samples.

CDR3 amino acids: CASSPSRTGFNQPQHF. CDR3 bases: TGTGCCAGCAGCCCGTCGAGGACAGGGTTCAATCAGCCCCAGCATTTT. The rearrangement uses TRBV5-6 and TRBJ1-5, with 8 bases lining up with TRBD1. The CDR3 runs 16 residues. V trimming: 4 bases; J trimming: 3 bases; junction bases outside the gene matches: 9. Germline assignment: CDR1 SGHDT and CDR2 YYEEEE. The full variable domain, with the rest looked up from reference TRBV5-6 and TRBJ1-5, is DAGVTQSPTHLIKTRGQQVTLRCSPKSGHDTVSWYQQALGQGPQFIFQYYEEEERQRGNFPDRFSGHQFPNYSSELNVNALLLGDSALYLCASSPSRTGFNQPQHFGDGTRLSIL.

The J gene is TRBJ1-5, the V gene TRBV7-2; D is uncertain. The CDR3 length is 15 residues. V lost 5 bases and J 3 bases, leaving 14 bases between the germline ends. From germline, CDR1 is SGHTA and CDR2 FQGNSA. CDR3 amino acids: CASSPYTGFNQPQHF. The DNA of the CDR3 is TGTGCCAGCAGCCCCTATACGGGGTTCAATCAGCCCCAGCATTTT. Filled out from reference TRBV7-2 and TRBJ1-5, the complete variable domain reads GAGVSQSPSNKVTEKGKDVELRCDPISGHTALYWYRQSLGQGLEFLIYFQGNSAPDKSGLPSDRFSAERTGGSVSTLTIQRTQQEDSAVYLCASSPYTGFNQPQHFGDGTRLSIL.

This chain joins TRBV7-1 and TRBJ2-1; D gene uncertain. TRBV7-1 is an ORF for which the function is uncertain. The germline V and J ends were trimmed by 6 bases and 4 bases, with 16 bases remaining between them. The CDR3 is 15 residues long. CDR3 nucleotide sequence: TGTGCCAGCAGTCCCGACCATCTTTTGTACAATGAGCAGTTCTTC. Translation gives CASSPDHLLYNEQFF.

This clonotype was recorded many times. A read error may produce the germline difference seen at one junction end. The chain recombines TRBV7-2 with TRBJ2-3, with 7 bases aligning to TRBD2. The germline V gene encodes CDR1 SGHTA and CDR2 FQGNSA. This CDR3 has 17 residues. CDR3 DNA sequence: TGTGCCAGCACCTTACCCCCCACTAGCGAGTGGGCAGATACGCAGTATTTT. Protein sequence: CASTLPPTSEWADTQYF.

This chain joins TRBV12-3 or TRBV12-4 and TRBJ2-1, with 9 bases that match TRBD2. This CDR3 is 14 amino acids long. The J segment lost 10 bases and the V segment lost 10 bases, leaving 14 bases of the junction unmatched. The CDR3 spells CATLRTAGGPEQFF. CDR3 DNA: TGTGCCACCCTAAGGACAGCGGGAGGTCCAGAGCAGTTCTTC.

This clonotype occurred a few times. The chain has TRBV6-6 and TRBJ1-6, with a possible D match to TRBD1 (6 bases). V lost 4 bases and J 9 bases, leaving 13 bases between the germline ends. The CDR3 loop spans 14 amino acids. Germline V gene data show CDR1 as MNHNY and CDR2 as SVGAGI (reference sequence). The CDR3, as DNA: TGTGCCAGCAGTTTCCAGGGGAGTAGTTCACCCCTCCACTTT. This encodes CASSFQGSSSPLHF.

The chain uses TRBV18 and TRBJ1-2; 7 nucleotides align to TRBD1. The V gene's germline CDR1 is KGHSH and CDR2 LQKENI. The CDR3 runs 15 residues. V lost 6 bases to trimming and J lost 8 bases; unmatched junction nucleotides: 15. The CDR3 spells CASSPRTGLQGGYTF. DNA for the CDR3: TGTGCCAGCTCGCCGCGGACAGGCCTCCAGGGGGGCTACACCTTC.

The chain recombines TRBV6-1 with TRBJ2-1, with TRBD1 identical over 9 bases. This CDR3 has 19 residues. V dropped 0 bases and J dropped 5; count of bases not matched to a gene: 14. From germline, CDR1 is MNHNS and CDR2 SASEGT. CDR3 DNA: TGTGCCAGCAGTGAAGCGCTTCCCGGCGGGACAGGGAAAAACAATGAGCAGTTCTTC. Protein product: CASSEALPGGTGKNNEQFF.

The chain has TRBV6-2 or TRBV6-3 and TRBJ2-7; the match to TRBD2 covers 12 bases. The CDR3 is made up of 16 amino acids. The V and J ends lost 5 bases and 3 bases, in that order; junction bases with no gene match: 8. The germline CDR1 and CDR2 sequences are MNHEY and SVGEGT. The CDR3 loop reads CASSEYGLAGIYEQYF. The DNA for the CDR3 is TGTGCCAGCAGTGAATATGGACTAGCGGGGATCTACGAGCAGTACTTC.

In DNA, the CDR3 is TGTGCCAGTAGTACCCGGGGGGGAATGAGCAATCAGCCCCAGCATTTT. It codes for CASSTRGGMSNQPQHF. V gene TRBV19 combines with J gene TRBJ1-5; possibly TRBD1 for D (5 bases). Trimming removed 4 bases from V and 1 base from J, with 14 bases in between. CDR3 length equals 16 residues. In germline, CDR1 is LNHDA, CDR2 SQIVND (reference sequence).

There are a few counts of this clonotype. The CDR3 here is CASSSDGSGNTIYF. The CDR3 DNA reads TGCGCCAGCAGCTCGGACGGCTCTGGAAACACCATATATTTT. The V and J genes are TRBV5-1 and TRBJ1-3; unclear D gene. Trimming cost V 3 bases and J 0 bases, with 7 bases left between them. CDR1 and CDR2 from the germline V gene are SGHRS and YFSETQ. The CDR3 sequence is 14 residues long. The full variable domain, in which reference TRBV5-1 and TRBJ1-3 provide the parts outside the CDR3, is KAGVTQTPRYLIKTRGQQVTLSCSPISGHRSVSWYQQTPGQGLQFLFEYFSETQRNKGNFPGRFSGRQFSNSRSEMNVSTLELGDSALYLCASSSDGSGNTIYFGEGSWLTVV.

This clonotype was picked up a small number of times. The chain combines TRBV7-8 with TRBJ2-7, with D tentatively TRBD2 (6 bases). V lost 5 bases and J 3 bases, leaving 17 bases between the germline ends. This CDR3 is 15 amino acids long. Per germline, CDR1 SGHVS and CDR2 FQNEAQ. The CDR3 DNA reads as TGTGCCAGCAGCGAGCGACCCGGGAGACTCTACGAGCAGTACTTC. Its translation: CASSERPGRLYEQYF.

The rearrangement uses TRBV7-3 and TRBJ1-5; 8 nucleotides match TRBD1. The CDR3 runs to 14 residues. V lost 4 bases, J lost 7 bases, and 6 bases stayed unmatched. The germline CDR1 and CDR2 sequences are SGHTA and FQGTGA. This chain's CDR3 is CASSSTGVVQPQHF. The CDR3 nucleotides are TGTGCCAGCAGCTCGACAGGGGTTGTGCAGCCCCAGCATTTT.

The rearrangement links TRBV2 to TRBJ1-5, with D possibly TRBD1 on 5 matching bases. The V end was cut by 6 bases, the J end by 5 bases, with 11 bases between. The CDR3 is 13 residues long. Germline CDR1 reads SNHLY; CDR2 reads FYNNEI. CDR3 DNA: TGTGCCAGCAGGGGGGGGGGTGATCAGCCCCAGCATTTT. Translating gives CASRGGGDQPQHF.

The table lists this clonotype with a few counts. This chain connects TRBV5-1 to TRBJ1-5; the D is unclear. CDR1 and CDR2 (germline): SGHRS, YFSETQ. The V and J ends lost 0 bases and 4 bases respectively, with 8 bases between them. The CDR3 totals 14 residues. The CDR3: CASSLDGKNQPQHF. In DNA, the CDR3 is TGCGCCAGCAGCTTGGACGGGAAAAATCAGCCCCAGCATTTT. The entire variable domain, with the rest obtained from reference TRBV5-1 and TRBJ1-5, is as follows: KAGVTQTPRYLIKTRGQQVTLSCSPISGHRSVSWYQQTPGQGLQFLFEYFSETQRNKGNFPGRFSGRQFSNSRSEMNVSTLELGDSALYLCASSLDGKNQPQHFGDGTRLSIL.

The chain combines TRBV12-3 or TRBV12-4 with TRBJ1-3; the D gene is possibly TRBD1 (5 bases). This CDR3 spans 16 amino acids. V was trimmed by 3 bases and J by 0 bases, leaving 12 bases between them. In nucleotides, the CDR3 is TGTGCCAGCAGTTTGGGACCGCTATTCTCTGGAAACACCATATATTTT. Its protein is CASSLGPLFSGNTIYF.

This clonotype was detected only once. The rearrangement uses TRBV7-2 and TRBJ2-3; the match to TRBD2 covers 7 bases. V lost 7 bases and J lost 6; bases outside the gene matches: 10. The CDR3 sequence is 14 residues long. In germline, CDR1 is SGHTA, CDR2 FQGNSA. This CDR3 is CASTLGGGWDTQYF. The CDR3 DNA follows: TGTGCCAGCACTCTCGGCGGGGGATGGGATACGCAGTATTTT.

This clonotype was detected only a few times. The chain employs TRBV18 and TRBJ1-1, with D perhaps matching TRBD1 (5 bases). The CDR3 has 13 amino acids. The V end lost 6 bases, the J end lost 2 bases, and 10 bases lay between the germline ends. Germline CDR1 is KGHSH and CDR2 is LQKENI. CDR3 DNA: TGTGCCAGCTCCCACGACAGAAACACTGAAGCTTTCTTT. Protein sequence: CASSHDRNTEAFF.

This clonotype occurred a few times. The gene calls are TRBV2 and TRBJ1-1; D perhaps matches TRBD1 (5 bases). This CDR3 has 14 amino acids. The V gene lost 5 bases and the J gene lost 0 bases, with 10 bases spanning the gap. Germline V lookup: CDR1 SNHLY, CDR2 FYNNEI. CDR3 residues: CASSQGPLNTEAFF. CDR3 DNA: TGTGCCAGCAGTCAGGGACCTCTGAACACTGAAGCTTTCTTT.

The gene calls are TRBV7-7 and TRBJ2-7, with 11 bases lining up with TRBD2. The germline V gene encodes CDR1 SSHAT and CDR2 FNYEAQ (reference sequence). V lost 5 bases to trimming and J lost 3 bases; unmatched junction nucleotides: 3. CDR3 length: 14 residues. Here the CDR3 reads CASSQTSGVYEQYF. DNA of the CDR3: TGTGCCAGCAGCCAGACTAGCGGGGTCTACGAGCAGTACTTC.

V and J are TRBV7-9 and TRBJ2-4, with TRBD2 identical over 8 bases. The length of the CDR3 is 16 residues. CDR1 and CDR2 (germline): SEHNR, FQNEAQ (reference sequence). V shed 5 bases and J 0 bases; nucleotides not matched to a gene: 6. The CDR3 sequence: CASSRRGGLAKNIQYF. DNA of the CDR3: TGTGCCAGCAGCCGTCGGGGGGGGCTAGCCAAAAACATTCAGTACTTC. Combining the CDR3 with reference TRBV7-9 and TRBJ2-4 gives the whole variable domain DTGVSQNPRHKITKRGQNVTFRCDPISEHNRLYWYRQTLGQGPEFLTYFQNEAQLEKSRLLSDRFSAERPKGSFSTLEIQRTEQGDSAMYLCASSRRGGLAKNIQYFGAGTRLSVL.

In DNA form, the CDR3 reads TGTGCCAGCAGCTTAAACACCATATATTTT. Residues: CASSLNTIYF. V is TRBV7-6 and J is TRBJ1-3; D is undetermined. Germline CDR1 reads SGHVS; CDR2 reads FNYEAQ. The CDR3 runs to 10 residues. V gave up 2 bases and J gave up 7 bases, with 0 bases separating them.

Only one count was recorded for this clonotype. This sequence joins TRBV20-1 and TRBJ2-1; D is unresolved. The germline V and J ends were trimmed by 5 bases and 8 bases, with 28 bases remaining between them. From germline, CDR1 is DFQATT and CDR2 SNEGSKA (reference sequence). This CDR3 is built from 17 residues. CDR3 nucleotides: TGCAGTGCTCCGTCCAAGTTCCCCAGGACCCAAGGCCATGAGCAGTTCTTC. Translation gives CSAPSKFPRTQGHEQFF.

The chain uses TRBV11-1 and TRBJ2-5, with TRBD2 matching 14 bases. The CDR3 length is 17 residues. The V gene's germline CDR1 is SGHAT and CDR2 FQDESV (reference sequence). Trimming cost V 5 bases and J 2 bases; bases outside gene matches: 7. In DNA, the CDR3 is TGTGCCAGCAGCATCGGACTAGCGGGGGGACTGCAAGAGACCCAGTACTTC. It codes for CASSIGLAGGLQETQYF.

This clonotype was observed a handful of times. This sequence joins TRBV12-3 or TRBV12-4 and TRBJ1-6; D is unclear. With 5 bases removed from V and 7 bases from J, the gap between germline ends came to 9 bases. The CDR3 length is 13 residues. The CDR3 coding sequence is TGTGCCAGCAGTGGGGATGGCAATTCACCCCTCCACTTT. Its protein is CASSGDGNSPLHF.

This clonotype was seen more than once but under ten times. This chain uses TRBV7-6 with TRBJ2-1; weak D call: TRBD1 (6 bases). Deletions cut 2 bases from V and 0 bases from J, with 11 bases between. Germline CDR1 SGHVS, CDR2 FNYEAQ. The CDR3 spans 16 residues. The CDR3 sequence is CASSLRGTSSYNEQFF. CDR3 DNA sequence: TGTGCCAGCAGCTTACGTGGGACAAGCTCCTACAATGAGCAGTTCTTC.

This clonotype showed up just a few times. The V and J genes are TRBV7-2 and TRBJ2-7, with 7 bases aligning to TRBD2. V shed 5 bases and J 2 bases; nucleotides not matched to a gene: 12. The CDR3 extends over 16 amino acids. Germline V CDR1 and CDR2: SGHTA, FQGNSA. CDR3 protein: CASSPSLGRATYEQYF. The CDR3 DNA sequence: TGTGCCAGCAGCCCCTCTTTGGGGAGGGCCACCTACGAGCAGTACTTC.